This paragraph covers one TCR beta chain sequence. The sample is drawn from a study of shared clonotypes between healthy human individuals. TCRdb's table, derived via immunoSEQ multiplex PCR, lists solely in-frame clones and lacks some. This sample yields under 1,900,000 clones, of which approximately 98.5% are seen a single time; 0.36% belongs to the top ten. Every contributor of samples was a Caucasian grown-up residing in Nashville, Tennessee. The sample taken for sequencing was naive CD4+ T cells sorted from blood. Subset in this sample: CD45RA+ positively selected. This clonotype was sampled from a man in his thirties or forties in good health.

As DNA, the CDR3 is TGTGCCAGCAGCTCTTGGCTTAATCAGCCCCAGCATTTT. It codes for CASSSWLNQPQHF. The rearrangement uses TRBV6-5 and TRBJ1-5; D gene ambiguous. CDR1 is MNHEY, CDR2 SVGAGI, per germline. The CDR3 covers 13 residues. Trimming left V 6 bases short and J 4 bases short, with 10 bases between.